Below are 28 T cell receptor beta chains sequenced from a single sample in a study of blood T cells in healthy people across ages. Primers used in a second PCR of roughly 6 to 12 cycles were a sample-barcoded 5' primer and a J-beta primer mix. TCRdb passed the 5' RACE reads through MiXCR, listing each CDR3 protein once. Among nearly 800,000 distinct CDR3 sequences, 25% were seen once, and the ten largest hold approximately 4%. This sample was shared with a second study, whose subject was T cells of mothers and their children.

The sample was blood. The source of these receptors is a boy between 10 and 17 years old in good health.

CDR3 in DNA: TGCAGCGTGACAGCCCCGGGACACAAAGGGGCCTCTGGAAACACCATATATTTT. Amino acids: CSVTAPGHKGASGNTIYF. The J gene is TRBJ1-3, the V gene TRBV29-1, with a weak D call TRBD1 (6 bases). Germline values: CDR1 SQVTM, CDR2 ANQGSEA. This CDR3 has 18 residues. V was pared by 6 bases and J by 0 bases, with 24 bases between.

This chain uses TRBV12-3 or TRBV12-4 with TRBJ2-5, with 8 bases identical to TRBD2. With 3 bases clipped from V and 6 bases from J, the junction kept 9 bases outside the gene matches. The CDR3 runs 15 residues. The CDR3 coding sequence is TGTGCCAGCAGTTTTTCCGGGAGGGGACATCAGACCCAGTACTTC. Protein: CASSFSGRGHQTQYF.

The DNA of the CDR3 is TGTGCCCGGGGGTTGGCGGGGGGCCCCAAAAACATTCAGTACTTC. It yields the protein CARGLAGGPKNIQYF. The chain links TRBV7-2 to TRBJ2-4; the match to TRBD2 covers 8 bases. The J segment lost 2 bases and the V segment lost 11 bases, leaving 11 bases of the junction unmatched. CDR3 length: 15 residues. The germline V gene has CDR1 SGHTA and CDR2 FQGNSA.

The CDR3 DNA sequence: TGTGCCAGCAGCCCACGTTTGGGACAGATGAACACTGAAGCTTTCTTT. Amino acid sequence: CASSPRLGQMNTEAFF. V gene TRBV7-2 combines with J gene TRBJ1-1; 7 bases match TRBD1. V gave up 5 bases and J gave up 0 bases; unmatched junction bases: 9. From germline, CDR1 is SGHTA and CDR2 FQGNSA. The CDR3 contains 16 residues.

The V call is TRBV14, the J call TRBJ2-5; D is uncertain. Germline CDR1 SGHDN, CDR2 FVKESK. The CDR3 is made up of 17 amino acids. Deletions cut 6 bases from V and 4 bases from J, with 24 bases between. The CDR3 coding sequence is TGTGCCAGCAGTTACTCGAACAGCCCAGACGTATCAGAGACCCAGTACTTC. Encoded protein: CASSYSNSPDVSETQYF.

This clonotype was observed a few times. The chain recombines TRBV2 with TRBJ1-6, with D tentatively TRBD1 (5 bases). Trimming shortened V by 4 bases and J by 5 bases, and 15 bases separated the two germline ends. Germline CDR1 SNHLY, CDR2 FYNNEI. This CDR3 is 16 amino acids long. The CDR3 spells CASSGRGGTNNSPLHF. CDR3 DNA sequence: TGTGCCAGCAGTGGGAGAGGAGGGACGAATAATTCACCCCTCCACTTT.

This clonotype showed up just a few times. V gene TRBV7-9 combines with J gene TRBJ2-7; 7 positions agree with TRBD2. V was clipped by 1 base and J by 7 bases; unmatched bases: 7. Germline values: CDR1 SEHNR, CDR2 FQNEAQ (reference sequence). The CDR3 consists of 14 residues. CDR3 region: CASSLVSSGEEQYF. The CDR3 DNA follows: TGTGCCAGCAGCTTAGTTTCCAGCGGGGAAGAGCAGTACTTC.

The CDR3 region has the DNA TGTGCCAGCATACTAGCGGGAGGATCCTCAGCGAGGAACGAGCAGTACTTC. Its translation is CASILAGGSSARNEQYF. The V and J genes are TRBV6-2 or TRBV6-3 and TRBJ2-7; 12 bases fit TRBD2. The CDR3 consists of 17 residues. Germline trimming cut 7 bases from V and 5 bases from J; bases unmatched to any gene: 15. The germline V gene has CDR1 MNHEY and CDR2 SVGEGT.

The J gene is TRBJ2-5, the V gene TRBV12-3 or TRBV12-4; 10 positions agree with TRBD2. The DNA end is a closer match to TRBJ2-7, so the J assignment may be wrong. The CDR3 totals 15 residues. The CDR3 region has the DNA TGTGCCAGCAGACCTACTAGCGGGAAAGCCTACGAGCAGTACTTC. This codes for CASRPTSGKAYEQYF.

This clonotype was counted a few times. The chain links TRBV20-1 to TRBJ2-7, with a tentative D call TRBD1 (5 bases). This CDR3 comprises 15 residues. With 6 bases removed from V and 0 bases from J, the gap between germline ends came to 18 bases. Germline V lookup: CDR1 DFQATT, CDR2 SNEGSKA (reference sequence). In nucleotides, the CDR3 is TGCAGTGCCACGACACAATCCCAGGGCTCCTACGAGCAGTACTTC. Amino acid sequence: CSATTQSQGSYEQYF.

CDR3 nucleotides: TGCGCCAGCAGCTTGTTCTTCTATGGGGTGGATCCCGGGCGCGGCTACACCTTC. Protein product: CASSLFFYGVDPGRGYTF. The V and J genes are TRBV5-1 and TRBJ1-2, with D unclear. The germline V gene encodes CDR1 SGHRS and CDR2 YFSETQ. CDR3 length: 18 residues. Trimming left V 1 base short and J 8 bases short, with 27 bases between.

This clonotype showed up just a few times. V is TRBV6-2 or TRBV6-3 and J is TRBJ2-7; no reliable D call. This CDR3 is 12 amino acids long. Trimming took off 1 base at V and 5 bases at J, with 6 bases between the two ends. From germline, CDR1 is MNHEY and CDR2 SVGEGT. The CDR3 sequence is CASSYYGDEQYF. DNA for the CDR3: TGTGCCAGCAGTTACTATGGTGACGAGCAGTACTTC.

The rearrangement uses TRBV20-1 and TRBJ2-7, with 10 bases identical to TRBD2. Germline loops: CDR1 DFQATT, CDR2 SNEGSKA (reference sequence). V gave up 5 bases and J gave up 4 bases; unmatched junction bases: 11. The CDR3 covers 15 residues. CDR3 in DNA: TGCAGTGCTCAATACTACGGGACTAGCGAGTACGAGCAGTACTTC. This gives the protein CSAQYYGTSEYEQYF.

This clonotype has just a few counts. The rearrangement links TRBV20-1 to TRBJ1-2; D is unresolved. This CDR3 region has 14 residues. V was pared by 2 bases and J by 2 bases, with 12 bases between. Germline loops: CDR1 DFQATT, CDR2 SNEGSKA (reference sequence). The CDR3 region has the DNA TGCAGTGCTAGACTGGACCAGCAGAACTATGGCTACACCTTC. Translation gives CSARLDQQNYGYTF.

The CDR3 bases are TGTGCCAGCAGTGAATCCGACAGGGCGGACTACATTCAGTACTTC. Translated: CASSESDRADYIQYF. This chain uses TRBV25-1 with TRBJ2-4, with 7 bases lining up with TRBD1. J was trimmed by 8 bases and V by 1 base; bases with no gene match: 8. There are 15 residues in the CDR3. The germline CDR1 and CDR2 sequences are MGHDK and SYGVNS. The entire variable domain, with the rest obtained from reference TRBV25-1 and TRBJ2-4, is as follows: EADIYQTPRYLVIGTGKKITLECSQTMGHDKMYWYQQDPGMELHLIHYSYGVNSTEKGDLSSESTVSRIRTEHFPLTLESARPSHTSQYLCASSESDRADYIQYFGAGTRLSVL.

This clonotype occurred a few times. This chain links TRBV4-3 with TRBJ2-2; D may be TRBD1 (6 bases). The germline V and J ends were trimmed by 1 base and 6 bases, with 15 bases remaining between them. Per the germline V gene, CDR1 is LGHNA and CDR2 is YSLEER. There are 16 residues in the CDR3. The CDR3 nucleotides read TGCGCCAGCAGCCAAGTCGGAGGACAGATAGCCGGGGAGCTGTTTTTT. It yields the protein CASSQVGGQIAGELFF.

This clonotype has only a few counts. DNA of the CDR3: TGTGCCAGCAGCTTATGGGGGGGCGGCTGGGGGTCGGACACTGAAGCTTTCTTT. Its translation: CASSLWGGGWGSDTEAFF. The chain is built from TRBV7-2 and TRBJ1-1; tentatively, D is TRBD1 (6 bases). The CDR3 runs 18 residues. V dropped 2 bases and J dropped 3 bases, with 22 bases sitting between them. Germline V lookup: CDR1 SGHTA, CDR2 FQGNSA.

The chain employs TRBV29-1 and TRBJ2-2; no clear D. CDR1 is SQVTM and CDR2 is ANQGSEA in the germline V gene. This CDR3 is 12 amino acids long. V was cut by 4 bases and J by 4 bases, with 7 bases left in between. CDR3 nucleotides: TGCAGCGTTGTCCGAGGCACCGGGGAGCTGTTTTTT. Translating it yields CSVVRGTGELFF.

A few counts support this clonotype. This chain links TRBV6-2 or TRBV6-3 with TRBJ2-1, with D perhaps matching TRBD2 (5 bases). Between the trimmed V and J ends, which lost 2 bases and 0 bases, there was a span of 8 bases. Per the germline V gene, CDR1 is MNHEY and CDR2 is SVGEGT. The CDR3 covers 15 residues. The CDR3 DNA sequence: TGTGCCAGCAGTTACCTCGGGGACTCCTACAATGAGCAGTTCTTC. Residues: CASSYLGDSYNEQFF.

The genes are TRBV5-1 and TRBJ2-5, with 7 bases lining up with TRBD1. Germline V CDR1 and CDR2: SGHRS, YFSETQ. J was trimmed by 5 bases and V by 3 bases; bases with no gene match: 10. This CDR3 has 15 amino acids. CDR3 nucleotides: TGCGCCAGCAGCTCCGCACTACAGGGGATTGAGACCCAGTACTTC. Translating gives CASSSALQGIETQYF.

V usage is TRBV20-1 and J usage is TRBJ2-4, with a possible D match to TRBD1 (5 bases). Germline lookup yields CDR1 DFQATT and CDR2 SNEGSKA (reference sequence). V was trimmed by 6 bases and J by 13 bases, leaving 16 bases between them. The CDR3 totals 11 residues. CDR3 sequence (DNA): TGCAGTGCCCACGAGACAGCCCGACAGTACTTC. It encodes CSAHETARQYF.

This clonotype appeared a few times. The rearrangement links TRBV20-1 to TRBJ2-5; TRBD1 matches 7 bases. The trim removed 4 bases at V and 4 bases at J, leaving 9 bases unmatched. There are 14 residues in the CDR3. The germline gives CDR1 DFQATT, CDR2 SNEGSKA (reference sequence). The CDR3 reads CSAIEQGVTETQYF. The CDR3 DNA reads TGCAGTGCTATCGAGCAGGGGGTAACAGAGACCCAGTACTTC.

The chain uses TRBV18 and TRBJ2-3; 7 nucleotides align to TRBD1. The CDR3 runs 15 residues. Germline V gives CDR1 KGHSH, CDR2 LQKENI. J gave up 5 bases and V 3 bases, and 8 bases lay outside the gene matches. The CDR3 bases are TGTGCCAGCTCACCTCGGGACAGCGATCTAGATACGCAGTATTTT. This gives the protein CASSPRDSDLDTQYF.

The V gene is TRBV28, the J gene TRBJ1-6, with D possibly TRBD1 on 5 matching bases. Between the trimmed V and J ends, which lost 8 bases and 7 bases, there was a span of 18 bases. The CDR3 length is 15 residues. Germline V gene data show CDR1 as MDHEN and CDR2 as SYDVKM. CDR3 nucleotide sequence: TGTGCCAGCGGGGTGCCCGGGACCCCCAATTCACCCCTCCACTTT. The encoded protein is CASGVPGTPNSPLHF.

This clonotype was seen many times. The gene calls are TRBV4-3 and TRBJ1-2, with 9 bases that match TRBD1. CDR3 size: 16 residues. The germline gives CDR1 LGHNA, CDR2 YSLEER. The ends lost 1 base at V and 6 bases at J; junction bases unmatched: 9. The CDR3 DNA follows: TGCGCCAGCAGCCAAGGAGACAGGGGGATACCAGATGGCTACACCTTC. It specifies CASSQGDRGIPDGYTF.

The rearrangement links TRBV5-1 to TRBJ1-1; the D is unclear. Germline values: CDR1 SGHRS, CDR2 YFSETQ. Trimming removed 0 bases at V and 5 bases at J, with 17 bases between. This CDR3 is built from 16 residues. The CDR3 DNA is TGCGCCAGCAGCTTGGGGGGAGTGGGGATTAGGACTGAAGCTTTCTTT. Protein product: CASSLGGVGIRTEAFF.

This clonotype was seen only a few times. This rearrangement joins TRBV29-1 to TRBJ2-2; D gene ambiguous. V was trimmed by 5 bases and J by 6 bases, leaving 7 bases between them. Germline lookup yields CDR1 SQVTM and CDR2 ANQGSEA. The CDR3 length is 11 residues. In nucleotides, the CDR3 is TGCAGCGTTCGAGGACCCGGGGAGCTGTTTTTT. Its translation is CSVRGPGELFF.

CDR3 nucleotide sequence: TGTGCCAGCAGTGAAGCCCTCTTCTGGGATGAGCAGTTCTTC. It translates to CASSEALFWDEQFF. The genes are TRBV6-1 and TRBJ2-5; D is unclear. Matching the DNA end better, TRBJ2-1 makes the J call doubtful. CDR1 is MNHNS and CDR2 is SASEGT in the germline V gene. CDR3 size: 14 residues.